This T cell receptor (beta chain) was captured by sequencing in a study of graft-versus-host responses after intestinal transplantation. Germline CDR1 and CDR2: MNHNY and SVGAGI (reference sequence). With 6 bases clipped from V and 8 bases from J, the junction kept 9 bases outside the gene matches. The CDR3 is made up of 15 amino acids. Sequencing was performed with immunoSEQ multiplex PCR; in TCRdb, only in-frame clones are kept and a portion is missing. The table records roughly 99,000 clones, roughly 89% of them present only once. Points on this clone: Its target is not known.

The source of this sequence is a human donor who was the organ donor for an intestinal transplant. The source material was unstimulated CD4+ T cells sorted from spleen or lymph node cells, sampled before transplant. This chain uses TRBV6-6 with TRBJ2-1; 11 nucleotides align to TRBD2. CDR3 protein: CASRTLAGAGYEQFF. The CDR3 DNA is TGTGCCAGCAGGACACTAGCGGGAGCGGGGTATGAGCAGTTCTTC.